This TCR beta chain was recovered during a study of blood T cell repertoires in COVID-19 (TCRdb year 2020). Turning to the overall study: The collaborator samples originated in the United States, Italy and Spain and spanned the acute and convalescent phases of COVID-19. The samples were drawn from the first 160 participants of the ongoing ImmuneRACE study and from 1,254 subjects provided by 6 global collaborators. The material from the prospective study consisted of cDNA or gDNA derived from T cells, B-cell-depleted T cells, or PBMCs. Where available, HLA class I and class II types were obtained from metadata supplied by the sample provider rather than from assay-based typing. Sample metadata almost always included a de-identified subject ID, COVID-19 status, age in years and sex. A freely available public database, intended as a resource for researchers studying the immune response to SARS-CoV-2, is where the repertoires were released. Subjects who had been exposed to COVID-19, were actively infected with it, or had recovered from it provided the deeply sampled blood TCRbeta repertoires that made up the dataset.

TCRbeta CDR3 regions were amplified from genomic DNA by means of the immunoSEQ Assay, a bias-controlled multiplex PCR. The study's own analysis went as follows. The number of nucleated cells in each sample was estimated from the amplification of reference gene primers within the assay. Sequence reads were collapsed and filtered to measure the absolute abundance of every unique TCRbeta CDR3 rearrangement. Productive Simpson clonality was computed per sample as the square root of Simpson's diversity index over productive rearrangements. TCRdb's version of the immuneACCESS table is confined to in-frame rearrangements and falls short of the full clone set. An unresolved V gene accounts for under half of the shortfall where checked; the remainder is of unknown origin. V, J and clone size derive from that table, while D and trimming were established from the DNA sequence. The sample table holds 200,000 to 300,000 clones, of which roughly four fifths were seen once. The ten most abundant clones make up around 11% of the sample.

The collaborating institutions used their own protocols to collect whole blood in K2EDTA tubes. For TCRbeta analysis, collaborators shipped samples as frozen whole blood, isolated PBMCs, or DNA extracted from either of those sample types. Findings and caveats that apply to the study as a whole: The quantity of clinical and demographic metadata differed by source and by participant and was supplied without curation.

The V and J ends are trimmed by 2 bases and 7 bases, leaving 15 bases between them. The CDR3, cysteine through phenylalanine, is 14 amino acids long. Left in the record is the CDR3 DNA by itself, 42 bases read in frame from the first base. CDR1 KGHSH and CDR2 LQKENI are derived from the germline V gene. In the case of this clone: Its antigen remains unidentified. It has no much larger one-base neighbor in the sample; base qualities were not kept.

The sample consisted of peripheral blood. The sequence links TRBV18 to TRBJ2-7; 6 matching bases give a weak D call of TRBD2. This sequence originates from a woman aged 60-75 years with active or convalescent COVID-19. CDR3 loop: CASSPLGGPVEQYF. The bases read TGTGCCAGCTCACCATTGGGAGGCCCAGTTGAGCAGTACTTC.